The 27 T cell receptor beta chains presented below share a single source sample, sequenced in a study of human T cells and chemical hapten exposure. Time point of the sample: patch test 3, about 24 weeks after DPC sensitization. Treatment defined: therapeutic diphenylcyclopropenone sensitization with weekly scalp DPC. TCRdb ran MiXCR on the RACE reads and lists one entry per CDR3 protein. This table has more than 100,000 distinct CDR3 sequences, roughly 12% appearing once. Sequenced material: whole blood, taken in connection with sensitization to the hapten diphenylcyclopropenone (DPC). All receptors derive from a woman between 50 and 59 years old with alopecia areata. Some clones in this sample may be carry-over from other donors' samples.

This CDR3 is CSGAGGTGELFF. The CDR3, as DNA: TGCAGTGGAGCGGGAGGCACCGGGGAGCTGTTTTTT. The chain joins TRBV20-1 to TRBJ2-2, with 9 bases fitting TRBD2. Germline CDR1 reads DFQATT; CDR2 reads SNEGSKA (reference sequence). V shed 7 bases, J shed 4 bases, and the junction held 1 base outside the gene matches. The CDR3 is 12 residues long.

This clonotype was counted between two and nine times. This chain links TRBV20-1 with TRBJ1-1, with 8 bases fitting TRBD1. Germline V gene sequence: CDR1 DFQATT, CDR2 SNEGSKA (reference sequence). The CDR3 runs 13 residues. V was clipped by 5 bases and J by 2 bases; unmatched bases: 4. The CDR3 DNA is TGCAGTGCTTCGACAGGGGTAAACACTGAAGCTTTCTTT. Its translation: CSASTGVNTEAFF.

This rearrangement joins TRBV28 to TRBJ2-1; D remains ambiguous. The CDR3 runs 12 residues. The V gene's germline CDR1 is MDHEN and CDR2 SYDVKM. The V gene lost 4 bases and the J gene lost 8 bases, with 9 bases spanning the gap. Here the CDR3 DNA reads TGTGCCAGCAGTTCGTGGGCCTATGAGCAGTTCTTC. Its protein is CASSSWAYEQFF.

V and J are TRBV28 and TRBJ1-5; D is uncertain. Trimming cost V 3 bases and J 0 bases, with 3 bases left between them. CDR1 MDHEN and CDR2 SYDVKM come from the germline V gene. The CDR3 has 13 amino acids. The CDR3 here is CASSFNSNQPQHF. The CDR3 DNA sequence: TGTGCCAGCAGTTTTAATAGCAATCAGCCCCAGCATTTT.

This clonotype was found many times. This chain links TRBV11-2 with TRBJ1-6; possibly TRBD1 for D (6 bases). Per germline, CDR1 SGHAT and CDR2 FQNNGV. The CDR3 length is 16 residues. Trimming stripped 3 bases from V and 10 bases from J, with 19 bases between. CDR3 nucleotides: TGTGCCAGCAGCTTGGTCCGGGACAATGGTCGGTCACCCCTCCACTTT. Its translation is CASSLVRDNGRSPLHF. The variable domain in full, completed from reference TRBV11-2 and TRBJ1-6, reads EAGVAQSPRYKIIEKRQSVAFWCNPISGHATLYWYQQILGQGPKLLIQFQNNGVVDDSQLPKDRFSAERLKGVDSTLKIQPAKLEDSAVYLCASSLVRDNGRSPLHFGNGTRLTVT.

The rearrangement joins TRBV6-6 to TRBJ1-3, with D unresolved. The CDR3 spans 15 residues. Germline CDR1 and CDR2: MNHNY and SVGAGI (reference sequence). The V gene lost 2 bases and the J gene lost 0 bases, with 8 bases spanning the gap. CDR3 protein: CASSYRAFSGNTIYF. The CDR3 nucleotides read TGTGCCAGCAGTTACCGGGCGTTCTCTGGAAACACCATATATTTT.

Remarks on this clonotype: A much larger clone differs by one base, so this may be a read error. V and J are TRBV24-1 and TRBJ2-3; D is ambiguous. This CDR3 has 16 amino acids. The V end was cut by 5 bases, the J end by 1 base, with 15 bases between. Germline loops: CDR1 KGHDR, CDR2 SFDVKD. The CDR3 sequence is CATSGPEQSGTDTQYF. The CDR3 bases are TGTGCCACCAGTGGTCCGGAACAAAGCGGCACAGATACGCAGTATTTT.

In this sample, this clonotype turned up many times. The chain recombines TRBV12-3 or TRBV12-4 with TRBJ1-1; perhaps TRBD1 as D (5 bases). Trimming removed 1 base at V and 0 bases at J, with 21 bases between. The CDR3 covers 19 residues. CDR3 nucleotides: TGTGCCAGCAGTTTAGTCGTGGACATCGAACTCAACATGAACACTGAAGCTTTCTTT. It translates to CASSLVVDIELNMNTEAFF.

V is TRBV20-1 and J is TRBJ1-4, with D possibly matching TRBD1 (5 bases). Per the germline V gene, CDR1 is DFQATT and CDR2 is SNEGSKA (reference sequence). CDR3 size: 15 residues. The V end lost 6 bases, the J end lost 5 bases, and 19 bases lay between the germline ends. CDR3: CSATKGAGQNEKLFF. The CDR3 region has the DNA TGCAGTGCCACCAAAGGGGCCGGACAAAATGAAAAACTGTTTTTT.

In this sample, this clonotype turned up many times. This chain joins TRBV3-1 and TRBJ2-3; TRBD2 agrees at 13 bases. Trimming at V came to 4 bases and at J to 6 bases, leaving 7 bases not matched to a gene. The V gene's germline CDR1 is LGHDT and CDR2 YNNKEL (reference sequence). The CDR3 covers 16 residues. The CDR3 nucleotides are TGTGCCAGCAGCCCGACTAGCGGGGGGTCGCGGGATACGCAGTATTTT. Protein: CASSPTSGGSRDTQYF.

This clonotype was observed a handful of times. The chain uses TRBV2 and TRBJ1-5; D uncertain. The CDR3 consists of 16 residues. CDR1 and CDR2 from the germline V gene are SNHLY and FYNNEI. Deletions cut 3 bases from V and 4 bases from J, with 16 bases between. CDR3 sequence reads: CASSEGRAVLNQPQHF. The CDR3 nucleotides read TGTGCCAGCAGTGAGGGTAGGGCAGTTTTAAATCAGCCCCAGCATTTT.

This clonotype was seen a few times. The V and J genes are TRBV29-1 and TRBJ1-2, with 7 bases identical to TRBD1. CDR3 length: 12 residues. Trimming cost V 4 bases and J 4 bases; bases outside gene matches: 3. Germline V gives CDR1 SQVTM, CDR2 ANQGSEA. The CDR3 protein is CSVGQGVYGYTF. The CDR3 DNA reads TGCAGCGTTGGCCAGGGGGTCTATGGCTACACCTTC.

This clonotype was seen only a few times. CDR3 in amino acids: CASSLAGGGAFF. The CDR3 bases are TGTGCCAGCAGCTTAGCGGGAGGGGGAGCTTTCTTT. The chain recombines TRBV7-2 with TRBJ1-1, with D maybe TRBD1 (6 bases). V was pared by 0 bases and J by 10 bases, with 9 bases between. The CDR3 totals 12 residues. CDR1 and CDR2 (germline): SGHTA, FQGNSA.

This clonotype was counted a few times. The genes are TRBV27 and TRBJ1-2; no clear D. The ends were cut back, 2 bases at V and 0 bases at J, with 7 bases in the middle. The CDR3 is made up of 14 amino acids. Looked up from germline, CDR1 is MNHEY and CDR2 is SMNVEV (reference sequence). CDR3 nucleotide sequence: TGTGCCAGCAGTTTAATGGCAGCTAACTATGGCTACACCTTC. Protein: CASSLMAANYGYTF.

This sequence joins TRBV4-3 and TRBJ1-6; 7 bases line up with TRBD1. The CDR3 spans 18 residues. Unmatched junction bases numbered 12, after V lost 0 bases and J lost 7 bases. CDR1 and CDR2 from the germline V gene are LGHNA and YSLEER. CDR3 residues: CASSQDLTGEANNSPLHF. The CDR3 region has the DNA TGCGCCAGCAGCCAAGACTTAACAGGGGAAGCAAACAATTCACCCCTCCACTTT.

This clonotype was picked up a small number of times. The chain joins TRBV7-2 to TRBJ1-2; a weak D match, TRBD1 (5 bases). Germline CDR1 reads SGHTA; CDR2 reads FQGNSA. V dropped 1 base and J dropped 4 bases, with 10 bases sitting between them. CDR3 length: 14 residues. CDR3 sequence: CASSLETALYGYTF. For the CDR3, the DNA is TGTGCCAGCAGCTTAGAGACAGCTCTCTATGGCTACACCTTC.

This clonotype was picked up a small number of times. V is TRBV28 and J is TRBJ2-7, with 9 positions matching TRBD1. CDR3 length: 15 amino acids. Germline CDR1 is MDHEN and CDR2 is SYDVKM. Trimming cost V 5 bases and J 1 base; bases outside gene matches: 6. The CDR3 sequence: CASSGVGQGSYEQYF. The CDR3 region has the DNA TGTGCCAGCAGTGGGGTGGGACAGGGATCCTACGAGCAGTACTTC.

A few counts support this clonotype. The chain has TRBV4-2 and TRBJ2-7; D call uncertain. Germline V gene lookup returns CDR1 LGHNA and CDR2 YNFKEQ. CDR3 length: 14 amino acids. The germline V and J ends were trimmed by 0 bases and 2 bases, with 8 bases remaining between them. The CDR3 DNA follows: TGTGCCAGCAGCCAAGATGTTCTCGCCTACGAGCAGTACTTC. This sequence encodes CASSQDVLAYEQYF.

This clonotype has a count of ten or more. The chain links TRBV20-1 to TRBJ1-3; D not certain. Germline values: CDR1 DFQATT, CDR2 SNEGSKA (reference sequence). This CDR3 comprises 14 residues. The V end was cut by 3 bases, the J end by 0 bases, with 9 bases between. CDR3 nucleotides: TGCAGTGCTAGTAGCCGCACCTCTGGAAACACCATATATTTT. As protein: CSASSRTSGNTIYF.

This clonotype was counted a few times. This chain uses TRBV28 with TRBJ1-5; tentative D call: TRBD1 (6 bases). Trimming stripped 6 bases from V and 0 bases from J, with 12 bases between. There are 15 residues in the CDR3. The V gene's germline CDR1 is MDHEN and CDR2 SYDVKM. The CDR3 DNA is TGTGCCAGCAGGGGTGGACAGAATAGCAATCAGCCCCAGCATTTT. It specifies CASRGGQNSNQPQHF.

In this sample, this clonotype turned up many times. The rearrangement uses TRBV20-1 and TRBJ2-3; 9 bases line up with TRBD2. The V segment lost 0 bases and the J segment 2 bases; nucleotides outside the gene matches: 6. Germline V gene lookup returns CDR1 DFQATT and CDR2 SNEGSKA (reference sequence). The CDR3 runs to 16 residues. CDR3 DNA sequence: TGCAGTGCTAGAGAATTGCTAGCGGGGTCCACAGATACGCAGTATTTT. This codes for CSARELLAGSTDTQYF.

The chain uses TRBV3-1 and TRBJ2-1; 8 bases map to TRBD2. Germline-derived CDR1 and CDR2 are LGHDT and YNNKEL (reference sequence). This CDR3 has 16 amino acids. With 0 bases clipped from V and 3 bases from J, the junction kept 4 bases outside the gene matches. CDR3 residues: CASSQDPSGGYNEQFF. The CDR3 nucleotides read TGTGCCAGCAGCCAAGATCCCAGCGGGGGCTACAATGAGCAGTTCTTC.

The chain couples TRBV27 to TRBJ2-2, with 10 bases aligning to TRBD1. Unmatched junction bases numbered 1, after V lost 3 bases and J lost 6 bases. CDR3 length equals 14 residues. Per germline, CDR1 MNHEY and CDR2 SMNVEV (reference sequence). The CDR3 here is CASSLGQGSGELFF. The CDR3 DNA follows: TGTGCCAGCAGTTTGGGACAGGGGTCCGGGGAGCTGTTTTTT.

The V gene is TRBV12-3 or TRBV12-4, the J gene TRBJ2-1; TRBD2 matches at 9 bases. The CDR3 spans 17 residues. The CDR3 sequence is CERSYRGAGGSYNEQFF. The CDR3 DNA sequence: TGTGAAAGAAGCTACCGGGGGGCGGGAGGGTCCTACAATGAGCAGTTCTTC.

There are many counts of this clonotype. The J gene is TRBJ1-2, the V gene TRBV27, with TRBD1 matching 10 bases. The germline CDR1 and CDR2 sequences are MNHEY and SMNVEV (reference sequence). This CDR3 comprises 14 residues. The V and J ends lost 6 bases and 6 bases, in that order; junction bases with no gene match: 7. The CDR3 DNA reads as TGTGCCAGCAGGCCGGGACAGGGGATAAATGGCTACACCTTC. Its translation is CASRPGQGINGYTF.

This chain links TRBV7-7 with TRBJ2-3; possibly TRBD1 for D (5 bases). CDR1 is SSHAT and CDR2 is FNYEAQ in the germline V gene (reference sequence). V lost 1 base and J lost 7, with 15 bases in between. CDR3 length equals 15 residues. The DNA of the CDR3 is TGTGCCAGCAGCTTAGGGCAGGGAAGAGTCAATACGCAGTATTTT. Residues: CASSLGQGRVNTQYF.

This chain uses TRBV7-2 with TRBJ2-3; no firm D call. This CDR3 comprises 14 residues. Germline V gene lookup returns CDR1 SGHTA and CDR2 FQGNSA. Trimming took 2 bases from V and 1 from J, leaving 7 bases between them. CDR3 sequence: CASSLRSGTDTQYF. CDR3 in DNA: TGTGCCAGCAGCTTAAGGAGTGGCACAGATACGCAGTATTTT.